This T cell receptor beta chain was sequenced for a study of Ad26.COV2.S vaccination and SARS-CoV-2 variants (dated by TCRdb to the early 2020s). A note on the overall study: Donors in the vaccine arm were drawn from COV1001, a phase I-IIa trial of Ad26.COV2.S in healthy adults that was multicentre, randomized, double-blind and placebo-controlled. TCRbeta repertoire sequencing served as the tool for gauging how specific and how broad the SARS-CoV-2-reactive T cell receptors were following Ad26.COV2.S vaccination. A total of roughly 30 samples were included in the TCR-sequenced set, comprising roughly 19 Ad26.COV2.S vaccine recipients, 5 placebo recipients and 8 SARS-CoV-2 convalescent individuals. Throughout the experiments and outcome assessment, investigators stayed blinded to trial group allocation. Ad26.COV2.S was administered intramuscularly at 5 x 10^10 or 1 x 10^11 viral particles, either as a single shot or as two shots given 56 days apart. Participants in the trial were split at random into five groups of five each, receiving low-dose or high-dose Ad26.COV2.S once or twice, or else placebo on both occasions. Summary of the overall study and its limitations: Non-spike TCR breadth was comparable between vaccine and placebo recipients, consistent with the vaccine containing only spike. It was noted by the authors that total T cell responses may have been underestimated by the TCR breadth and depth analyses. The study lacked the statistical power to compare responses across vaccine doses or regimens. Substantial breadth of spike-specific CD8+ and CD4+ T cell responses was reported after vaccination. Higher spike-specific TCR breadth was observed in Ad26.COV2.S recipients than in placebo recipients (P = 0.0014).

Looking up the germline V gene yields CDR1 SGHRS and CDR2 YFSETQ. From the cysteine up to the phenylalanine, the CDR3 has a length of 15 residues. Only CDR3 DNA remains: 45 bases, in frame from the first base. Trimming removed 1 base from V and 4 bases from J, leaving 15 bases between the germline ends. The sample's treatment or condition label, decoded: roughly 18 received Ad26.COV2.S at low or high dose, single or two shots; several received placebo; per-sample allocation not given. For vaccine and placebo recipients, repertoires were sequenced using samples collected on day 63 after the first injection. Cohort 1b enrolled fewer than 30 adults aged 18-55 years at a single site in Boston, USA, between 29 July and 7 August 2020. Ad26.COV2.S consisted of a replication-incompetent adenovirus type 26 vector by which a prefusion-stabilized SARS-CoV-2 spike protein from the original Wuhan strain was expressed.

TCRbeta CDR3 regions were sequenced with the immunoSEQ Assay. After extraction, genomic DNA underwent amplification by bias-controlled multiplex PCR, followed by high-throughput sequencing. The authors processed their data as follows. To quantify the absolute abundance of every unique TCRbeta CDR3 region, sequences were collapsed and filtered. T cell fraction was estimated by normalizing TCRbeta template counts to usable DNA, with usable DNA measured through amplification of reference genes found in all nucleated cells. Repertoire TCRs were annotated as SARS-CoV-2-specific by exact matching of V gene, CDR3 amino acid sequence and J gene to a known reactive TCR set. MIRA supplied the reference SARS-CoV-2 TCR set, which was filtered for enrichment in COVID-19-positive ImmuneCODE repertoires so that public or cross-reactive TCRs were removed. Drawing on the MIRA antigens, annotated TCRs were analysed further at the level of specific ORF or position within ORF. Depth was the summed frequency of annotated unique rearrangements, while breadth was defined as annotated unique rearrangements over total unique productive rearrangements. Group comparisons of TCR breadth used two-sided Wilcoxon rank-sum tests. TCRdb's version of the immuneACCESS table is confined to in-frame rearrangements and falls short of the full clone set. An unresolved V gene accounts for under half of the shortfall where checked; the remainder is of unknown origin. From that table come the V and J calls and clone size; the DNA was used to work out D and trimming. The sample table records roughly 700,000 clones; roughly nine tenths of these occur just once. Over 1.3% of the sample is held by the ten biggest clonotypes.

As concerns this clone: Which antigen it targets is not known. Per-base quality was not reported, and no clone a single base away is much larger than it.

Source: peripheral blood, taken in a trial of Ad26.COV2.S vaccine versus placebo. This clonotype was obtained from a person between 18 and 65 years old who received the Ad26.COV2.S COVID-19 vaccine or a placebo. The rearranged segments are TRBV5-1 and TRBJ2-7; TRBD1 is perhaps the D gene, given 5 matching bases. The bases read TGCGCCAGCAGCTTGTTGGGCCAGGGTGGATACGAGCAGTACTTC. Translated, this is CASSLLGQGGYEQYF.